One sample yielded the 4 T cell receptor beta chains listed below, sequenced in a study of shared clonotypes between healthy human individuals. Clones were read by immunoSEQ multiplex PCR, and TCRdb kept only the in-frame ones, dropping some. The table records about 500,000 clones, 70% to 80% of them present only once. Sequenced input: PBMCs. The source of these receptors is a woman in her thirties or forties in good health. Some clones in this sample may be carry-over from other donors' samples.

This rearrangement joins TRBV7-3 to TRBJ2-7, with TRBD1 matching over 8 bases. Germline lookup yields CDR1 SGHTA and CDR2 FQGTGA. The CDR3 totals 14 residues. Losses at the gene ends were 5 bases for V and 2 bases for J; bases not matched to a gene: 5. The DNA of the CDR3 is TGTGCCAGCAGCCTAAAGACAGGGGCCTACGAGCAGTACTTC. Translation: CASSLKTGAYEQYF.

This clone was observed a handful of times. The chain combines TRBV27 with TRBJ2-7; 9 bases align to TRBD1. Germline-derived CDR1 and CDR2 are MNHEY and SMNVEV (reference sequence). This CDR3 has 15 residues. V trimming: 3 bases; J trimming: 6 bases; junction bases outside the gene matches: 9. The CDR3 DNA reads TGTGCCAGCAGTTTTATTGACAGGGGGTTGGGCGAGCAGTACTTC. Translated: CASSFIDRGLGEQYF.

For this clone: Given a far larger clone just one base away, this is likely a sequencing read error. This CDR3 is also generated by other DNA sequences in the sample. The chain is built from TRBV5-1 and TRBJ2-3; 12 positions agree with TRBD2. The junction had 6 bases not matched to a gene; V was cut back by 4 bases and J by 0 bases. The germline gives CDR1 SGHRS, CDR2 YFSETQ. The CDR3 is 17 amino acids. CDR3 in amino acids: CASSQTGLAGSTDTQYF. The CDR3 region has the DNA TGCGCCAGCAGCCAAACAGGACTAGCGGGGAGCACAGATACGCAGTATTTT.

The chain employs TRBV7-9 and TRBJ2-3; the D is unclear. The germline gives CDR1 SEHNR, CDR2 FQNEAQ (reference sequence). The CDR3 is 17 amino acids. Deletions cut 3 bases from V and 0 bases from J, with 16 bases between. CDR3 DNA sequence: TGTGCCAGCAGCTTGTACTTGGGCGGTTCTAGCACAGATACGCAGTATTTT. It translates to CASSLYLGGSSTDTQYF. The complete variable domain, with remaining parts taken from reference TRBV7-9 and TRBJ2-3, reads DTGVSQNPRHKITKRGQNVTFRCDPISEHNRLYWYRQTLGQGPEFLTYFQNEAQLEKSRLLSDRFSAERPKGSFSTLEIQRTEQGDSAMYLCASSLYLGGSSTDTQYFGPGTRLTVL.